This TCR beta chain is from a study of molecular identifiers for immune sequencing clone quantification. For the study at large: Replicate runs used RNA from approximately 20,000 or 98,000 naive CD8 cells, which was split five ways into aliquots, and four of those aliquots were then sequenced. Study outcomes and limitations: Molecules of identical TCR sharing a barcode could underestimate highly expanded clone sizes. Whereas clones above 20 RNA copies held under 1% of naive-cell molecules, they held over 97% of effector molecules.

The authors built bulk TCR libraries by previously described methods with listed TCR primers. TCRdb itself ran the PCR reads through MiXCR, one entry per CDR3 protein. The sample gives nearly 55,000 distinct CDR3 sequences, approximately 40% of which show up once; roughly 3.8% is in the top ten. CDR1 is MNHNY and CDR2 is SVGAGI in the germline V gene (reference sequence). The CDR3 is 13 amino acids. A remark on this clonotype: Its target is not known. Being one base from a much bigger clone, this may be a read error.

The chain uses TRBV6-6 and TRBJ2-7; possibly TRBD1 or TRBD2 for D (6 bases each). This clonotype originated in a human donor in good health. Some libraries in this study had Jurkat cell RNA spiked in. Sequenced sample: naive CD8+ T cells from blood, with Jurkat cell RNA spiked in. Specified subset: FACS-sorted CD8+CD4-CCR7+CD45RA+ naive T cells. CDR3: CASSYGGRDEQNF. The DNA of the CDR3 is TGTGCCAGCAGTTACGGGGGGCGCGATGAGCAGAACTTC.